These 20 T cell receptor beta chains originate from one sample sequenced in a study of T cells in Graves' hyperthyroidism and ophthalmopathy. RNA transcripts served as the template for amplifying TCR beta CDR3 regions. The HTBI primer set was used in a first-round RT-PCR of the TCR CDR3. TCRdb reanalysed the multiplex PCR reads using MiXCR and keeps one entry per CDR3 protein. The repertoire holds some 560,000 distinct CDR3 sequences, with about 15% as singletons. Sequences were obtained from blood. These TCRs come from a woman between 40 and 55 years old with Graves' hyperthyroidism.

The table lists this clonotype with many counts. The chain combines TRBV7-9 with TRBJ2-3; D might be TRBD2 (6 bases). Trimming shortened V by 5 bases and J by 4 bases, and 16 bases separated the two germline ends. The V gene's germline CDR1 is SEHNR and CDR2 FQNEAQ (reference sequence). CDR3 length: 15 amino acids. The CDR3 region has the DNA TGTGCCAGCAGCCTCGGGGCAGGGAGGTCAGATACGCAGTATTTT. Translation gives CASSLGAGRSDTQYF.

This clonotype has more than one count but fewer than ten. The gene calls are TRBV12-3 or TRBV12-4 and TRBJ2-5; unclear D gene. The CDR3 is 13 amino acids. V lost 1 base, J lost 5 bases, and 8 bases lay in between. The CDR3 nucleotides are TGTGCCAGCAGTTTAGTCAACCGGGAGACCCAGTACTTC. Protein product: CASSLVNRETQYF.

This clonotype has at least ten counts. The chain links TRBV12-3 or TRBV12-4 to TRBJ2-1, with unresolved D. This CDR3 has 13 residues. Trimming took off 5 bases at V and 3 bases at J, with 8 bases between the two ends. CDR3 DNA sequence: TGTGCCAGCAGTCATTCTAGCTACAATGAGCAGTTCTTC. Translation: CASSHSSYNEQFF.

This clonotype was counted many times. The CDR3 DNA follows: TGTGCCTGGACCGGACAGGGGGCCAGGACCGGGGAGCTGTTTTTT. Protein sequence: CAWTGQGARTGELFF. This rearrangement joins TRBV30 to TRBJ2-2, with TRBD1 matching 11 bases. Trimming at V came to 4 bases and at J to 5 bases, leaving 6 bases not matched to a gene. CDR1 GTSNPN and CDR2 SVGIG come from the germline V gene (reference sequence). CDR3 length: 15 amino acids.

This clonotype was found many times. This chain connects TRBV5-1 to TRBJ2-3; TRBD2 is a possible D gene (6 bases). Germline CDR1 SGHRS, CDR2 YFSETQ. This CDR3 spans 15 amino acids. V shed 2 bases and J shed 0 bases, with 10 bases lying between them. The CDR3 sequence is CASSFGGASTDTQYF. CDR3 in DNA: TGCGCCAGCAGCTTCGGGGGTGCTAGCACAGATACGCAGTATTTT.

This clonotype was counted at least ten times. The chain employs TRBV14 and TRBJ2-7; D possibly corresponds to TRBD2 (5 bases). Germline V gives CDR1 SGHDN, CDR2 FVKESK. This CDR3 is 17 amino acids long. Deletions cut 0 bases from V and 0 bases from J, with 15 bases between. The CDR3 sequence: CASSQDLSGSGSYEQYF. DNA for the CDR3: TGTGCCAGCAGCCAAGATCTCAGCGGTTCGGGCTCCTACGAGCAGTACTTC.

The rearrangement uses TRBV20-1 and TRBJ2-3; 12 positions match TRBD2. The CDR3 totals 18 residues. Germline values: CDR1 DFQATT, CDR2 SNEGSKA (reference sequence). The junction had 9 bases not matched to a gene; V was cut back by 1 base and J by 1 base. CDR3 nucleotides: TGCAGTGCTAGAGTTCCCCGACTAGCGGGAGTCCGCACAGATACGCAGTATTTT. Translating gives CSARVPRLAGVRTDTQYF.

The gene calls are TRBV15 and TRBJ2-5; D unclear. The CDR3 spans 17 residues. The V end was cut by 0 bases, the J end by 6 bases, with 20 bases between. Per germline, CDR1 LNHNV and CDR2 YYDKDF (reference sequence). CDR3 protein: CATSREGREWAGKTQYF. CDR3 nucleotide sequence: TGTGCCACCAGCAGAGAGGGTCGCGAGTGGGCTGGGAAGACCCAGTACTTC.

This clonotype has at least ten counts. V gene TRBV12-3 or TRBV12-4 combines with J gene TRBJ1-5; 9 bases line up with TRBD1. The CDR3 spans 15 residues. V dropped 4 bases and J dropped 6; count of bases not matched to a gene: 7. CDR3 sequence reads: CASSSGTGITQPQHF. For the CDR3, the DNA is TGTGCCAGCAGTTCCGGGACAGGGATCACTCAGCCCCAGCATTTT.

This clonotype has at least ten counts. The rearrangement joins TRBV28 to TRBJ2-1; TRBD2 matches at 8 bases. V lost 3 bases to trimming and J lost 6 bases; unmatched junction nucleotides: 7. The CDR3 has 15 residues. Germline lookup yields CDR1 MDHEN and CDR2 SYDVKM. The CDR3: CASSFAGRASNEQFF. The CDR3 DNA reads TGTGCCAGCAGTTTTGCCGGGAGGGCCTCCAATGAGCAGTTCTTC.

This clonotype has at least ten counts. The genes are TRBV6-5 and TRBJ2-7; 11 bases match TRBD1. The CDR3 has 15 residues. The V segment lost 2 bases and the J segment 7 bases; nucleotides outside the gene matches: 7. Germline CDR1 is MNHEY and CDR2 is SVGAGI. CDR3 bases: TGTGCCAGCAGTTACCGAGGACAGGGGGCGGGAGAGCAGTACTTC. Translation: CASSYRGQGAGEQYF.

The table lists this clonotype with many counts. The chain employs TRBV12-3 or TRBV12-4 and TRBJ2-3; 8 bases fit TRBD2. V shed 7 bases and J 1 base; nucleotides not matched to a gene: 4. The CDR3 loop spans 14 amino acids. CDR3 loop: CASIKTSGTDTQYF. CDR3 coding DNA: TGTGCCAGCATCAAGACTAGCGGCACAGATACGCAGTATTTT.

This clonotype appeared many times. The chain combines TRBV10-1 with TRBJ2-7; D not certain. Germline loops: CDR1 WNHNN, CDR2 SYGVQD (reference sequence). V was clipped by 0 bases and J by 0 bases, with 6 bases between them. The CDR3 totals 14 residues. In DNA form, the CDR3 reads TGCGCCAGCAGTGAGTCGGGGATCTCCTACGAGCAGTACTTC. Its translation is CASSESGISYEQYF.

This clonotype was counted only a few times. The chain has TRBV11-2 and TRBJ2-3; the D gene is possibly TRBD2 (5 bases). Trimming left V 5 bases short and J 0 bases short, with 21 bases between. Germline V CDR1 and CDR2: SGHAT, FQNNGV. This CDR3 region has 18 residues. As DNA, the CDR3 is TGTGCCAGCAGCCCCATCCCCCGCGGACTGACTAGCACAGATACGCAGTATTTT. Translating gives CASSPIPRGLTSTDTQYF.

This clonotype was counted between two and nine times. This chain joins TRBV7-2 and TRBJ2-3; D is possibly TRBD2 (5 bases). This CDR3 contains 14 residues. Germline-derived CDR1 and CDR2 are SGHTA and FQGNSA. The ends were cut back, 5 bases at V and 2 bases at J, with 11 bases in the middle. The CDR3 sequence: CASSVTTTTDTQYF. The CDR3 DNA follows: TGTGCCAGCAGCGTGACTACGACCACAGATACGCAGTATTTT.

This clonotype was counted many times. The chain carries TRBV7-2 and TRBJ2-7, with D unresolved. V shed 4 bases and J shed 2 bases, with 12 bases lying between them. The CDR3 spans 14 residues. CDR1 SGHTA and CDR2 FQGNSA come from the germline V gene. The CDR3 DNA reads TGTGCCAGCAGCTCCAGACCGGGTCCCTACGAGCAGTACTTC. Protein: CASSSRPGPYEQYF.

This clonotype came up many times. V usage is TRBV28 and J usage is TRBJ2-1; D ambiguous. The V end lost 4 bases, the J end lost 4 bases, and 5 bases lay between the germline ends. Germline V gives CDR1 MDHEN, CDR2 SYDVKM. The CDR3 is 12 residues long. DNA of the CDR3: TGTGCCAGCAGTTGGGGATACAATGAGCAGTTCTTC. It encodes CASSWGYNEQFF.

This clonotype appeared many times. The chain recombines TRBV11-3 with TRBJ2-1, with 7 bases that match TRBD2. With 6 bases clipped from V and 12 bases from J, the junction kept 8 bases outside the gene matches. CDR1 and CDR2 (germline): SGHNT, YENEEA. CDR3 length equals 12 residues. DNA for the CDR3: TGTGCCAGCAGTTCGACTAGCTCCCCGCAGTTCTTC. Translating it yields CASSSTSSPQFF.

This clonotype showed up many times. The V call is TRBV27, the J call TRBJ2-1, with 14 positions matching TRBD2. With 5 bases clipped from V and 7 bases from J, the junction kept 10 bases outside the gene matches. Per germline, CDR1 MNHEY and CDR2 SMNVEV (reference sequence). The CDR3 has 17 residues. CDR3 in amino acids: CASSQLTGTSGSNEQFF. CDR3 in DNA: TGTGCCAGCAGTCAACTCACCGGGACTAGCGGGAGTAATGAGCAGTTCTTC.

The table lists this clonotype with many counts. V and J are TRBV20-1 and TRBJ2-7; tentative D call: TRBD2 (6 bases). The CDR3 has 15 amino acids. V lost 6 bases and J 5 bases, leaving 23 bases between the germline ends. Germline-derived CDR1 and CDR2 are DFQATT and SNEGSKA (reference sequence). CDR3 coding DNA: TGCAGTGCCCCGTCGCGGGACGGGAGTCTCGACGAGCAGTACTTC. Translated, it gives CSAPSRDGSLDEQYF.